Reported below is one T cell receptor (beta chain). What it binds is not known. The length of the CDR3 is 16 residues. Trimming stripped 3 bases from V and 0 bases from J, with 18 bases between. CDR1 and CDR2 from the germline V gene are GTSNPN and SVGIG (reference sequence). These data come from a study of blood T cells in healthy people across ages. In the study overall: The capture of about one barcoded beta molecule per two T cells was achieved by template switching.

Whole-study results and caveats: Older age coincided with a roughly linear decline in TCR beta diversity per million T cells.

A sample-barcoded 5' primer and a J-beta primer mix were used in a second PCR of roughly 6 to 12 cycles. TCRdb reprocessed the 5' RACE reads with MiXCR, giving one entry per CDR3 protein. Of 1.6 million or so distinct CDR3 sequences in the sample, 30% to 40% were seen once. The chain uses TRBV30 and TRBJ2-7; the D is unclear. Material for sequencing was blood. This TCR was sampled from a woman aged 25-40 years in good health. The CDR3 protein is CAWSGKLGHSSYEQYF. The DNA for the CDR3 is TGTGCCTGGAGCGGAAAACTGGGCCATAGCTCCTACGAGCAGTACTTC.